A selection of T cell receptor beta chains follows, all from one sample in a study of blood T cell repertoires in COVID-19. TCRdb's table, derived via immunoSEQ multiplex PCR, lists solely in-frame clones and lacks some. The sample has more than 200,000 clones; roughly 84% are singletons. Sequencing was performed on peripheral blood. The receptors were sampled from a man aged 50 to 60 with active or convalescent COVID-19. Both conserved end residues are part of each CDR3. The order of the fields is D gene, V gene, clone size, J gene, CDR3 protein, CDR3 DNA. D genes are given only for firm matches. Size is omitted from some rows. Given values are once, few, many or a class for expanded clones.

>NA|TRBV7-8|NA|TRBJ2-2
CASSLVPRGTSGELFF
TGTGCCAGCAGCTTAGTACCCAGGGGAACGTCCGGGGAGCTGTTTTTT
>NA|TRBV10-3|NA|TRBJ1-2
CAISESLAHGYTF
TGTGCCATCAGTGAGTCGTTGGCACATGGCTACACCTTC
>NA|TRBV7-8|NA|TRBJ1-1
CASSLRGGHTEAFF
TGTGCCAGCAGCTTGCGGGGTGGGCACACTGAAGCTTTCTTT
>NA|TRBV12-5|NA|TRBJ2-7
CASGLIRGYEQYF
TGTGCTAGTGGTTTGATCAGGGGTTACGAGCAGTACTTC
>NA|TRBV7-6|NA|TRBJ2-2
CASSLQGSYTGELFF
TGTGCCAGCAGCTTACAGGGCAGCTACACCGGGGAGCTGTTTTTT
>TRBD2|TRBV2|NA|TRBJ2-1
CASTSGGYNEQFF
TGTGCCAGCACTAGCGGGGGCTACAATGAGCAGTTCTTC
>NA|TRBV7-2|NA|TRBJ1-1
CASSLEGGWTEAFF
TGTGCCAGCAGCTTAGAAGGAGGTTGGACTGAAGCTTTCTTT
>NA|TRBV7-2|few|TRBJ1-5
CASSPVGGGVSNQPQHF
TGTGCCAGCAGCCCAGTGGGCGGGGGTGTTAGCAATCAGCCCCAGCATTTT
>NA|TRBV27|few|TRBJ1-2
CASSRAGGGYTF
TGTGCCAGCAGTCGGGCGGGAGGTGGCTACACCTTC
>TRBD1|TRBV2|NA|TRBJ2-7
CASSELGQGAREQYF
TGTGCCAGCAGTGAATTGGGACAGGGGGCGAGAGAGCAGTACTTC
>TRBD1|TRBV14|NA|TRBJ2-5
CASSSGTGRDRWQETQYF
TGTGCCAGCAGCTCCGGGACAGGGCGCGATCGTTGGCAAGAGACCCAGTACTTC
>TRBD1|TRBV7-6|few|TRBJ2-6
CASSPGTGQALRSGANVLTF
TGTGCCAGCAGCCCCGGGACAGGGCAAGCTCTTAGATCTGGGGCCAACGTCCTGACTTTC
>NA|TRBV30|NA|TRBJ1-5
CAWSEGQGDQPQHF
TGTGCCTGGAGTGAAGGACAAGGGGATCAGCCCCAGCATTTT
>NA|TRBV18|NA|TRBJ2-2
CASSPSSTGELFF
TGTGCCAGCTCACCATCGAGCACCGGGGAGCTGTTTTTT
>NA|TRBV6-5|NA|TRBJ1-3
CASSYSGEPGNTIYF
TGTGCCAGCAGTTACTCAGGGGAACCTGGAAACACCATATATTTT
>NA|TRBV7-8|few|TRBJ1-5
CASSLNAPGRSQPQHF
TGTGCCAGCAGCCTTAACGCTCCGGGGAGGTCTCAGCCCCAGCATTTT
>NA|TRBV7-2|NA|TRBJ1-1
CASSLALRQRVETEAFF
TGTGCCAGCAGCTTAGCGCTAAGGCAGCGTGTGGAGACTGAAGCTTTCTTT
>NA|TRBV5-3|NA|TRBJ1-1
CASFPGVKLSLGFF
TGTGCCAGCTTCCCGGGGGTGAAGCTTTCCCTGGGTTTCTTT
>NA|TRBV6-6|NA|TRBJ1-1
CASSPDGDNTEAFF
TGTGCCAGCAGCCCCGACGGAGACAACACTGAAGCTTTCTTT
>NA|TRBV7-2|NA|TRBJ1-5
CASSQQVSSNQPQHF
TGTGCCAGCAGCCAACAGGTTTCAAGCAATCAGCCCCAGCATTTT
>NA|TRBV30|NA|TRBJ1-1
CAWRASRRTEAFF
TGTGCCTGGAGGGCATCTAGGAGGACGGAAGCTTTCTTT
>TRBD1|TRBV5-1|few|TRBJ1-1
CASSLVVTGGAEAFF
TGCGCCAGCAGCTTGGTAGTGACAGGGGGTGCTGAAGCTTTCTTT
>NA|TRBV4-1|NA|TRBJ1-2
CASSHPSRVGGYTF
TGCGCCAGCAGCCATCCGAGCAGGGTGGGTGGCTACACCTTC
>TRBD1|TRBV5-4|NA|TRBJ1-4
CASSAQGGLNEKLFF
TGTGCCAGCAGCGCACAGGGGGGATTAAATGAAAAACTGTTTTTT
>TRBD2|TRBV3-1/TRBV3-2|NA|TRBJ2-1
CARRHAWGGGARSYNEQFF
TGTGCCCGCCGCCACGCTTGGGGCGGGGGGGCCAGGTCCTACAATGAGCAGTTCTTC
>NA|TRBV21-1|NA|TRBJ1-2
CASSGLRYNYGYTF
TGTGCCAGCAGCGGCCTCAGGTATAACTATGGCTACACCTTC
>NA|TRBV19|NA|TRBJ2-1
CASSLAQDRGREQFF
TGTGCCAGTTCCTTGGCCCAAGACCGAGGCCGTGAGCAGTTCTTC
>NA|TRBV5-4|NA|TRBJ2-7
CASSLGLGERNEQYF
TGTGCCAGCAGCTTGGGGTTAGGGGAACGGAACGAGCAGTACTTC
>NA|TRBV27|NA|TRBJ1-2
CASSLIGAEDYGYTF
TGTGCCAGCAGTTTAATAGGGGCTGAAGACTATGGCTACACCTTC
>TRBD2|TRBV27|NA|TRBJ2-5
CASSGRLAGGYRGEETQYF
TGTGCCAGCAGTGGGAGACTAGCGGGGGGCTATAGGGGGGAAGAGACCCAGTACTTC
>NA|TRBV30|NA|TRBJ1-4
CAWSVNRESEKLFF
TGTGCCTGGAGTGTAAACAGGGAATCGGAAAAACTGTTTTTT
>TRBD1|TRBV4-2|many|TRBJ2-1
CASSAAGTGISYNEQFF
TGTGCCAGCTCTGCAGCCGGGACAGGGATCTCCTACAATGAGCAGTTCTTC
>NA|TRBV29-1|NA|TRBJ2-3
CSVEKLGGDTQYF
TGCAGCGTTGAAAAACTAGGAGGTGATACGCAGTATTTT
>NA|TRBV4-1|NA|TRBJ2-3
CASSQPESTTQYF
TGCGCCAGCAGCCAACCTGAATCGACAACGCAGTATTTT
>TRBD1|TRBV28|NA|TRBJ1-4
CASSTVGQGDEKLFF
TGTGCCAGCAGTACCGTGGGACAGGGCGATGAAAAACTGTTTTTT
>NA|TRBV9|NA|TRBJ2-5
CASSISPGNQETQYF
TGTGCCAGCTCTATCAGTCCGGGGAACCAAGAGACCCAGTACTTC
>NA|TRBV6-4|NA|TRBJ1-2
CASSADGYGYTF
TGTGCCAGCAGTGCTGACGGGTATGGCTACACCTTC
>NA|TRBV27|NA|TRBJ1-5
CASSSNAGGIHQPQHF
TGTGCCAGCAGTTCGAATGCAGGAGGGATCCATCAGCCCCAGCATTTT
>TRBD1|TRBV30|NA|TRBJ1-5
CACRDSSNQPQHF
TGTGCCTGCCGGGACAGTAGCAATCAGCCCCAGCATTTT
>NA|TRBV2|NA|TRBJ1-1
CASSSRLDTEAFF
TGTGCCAGCAGTTCCCGGTTAGACACTGAAGCTTTCTTT
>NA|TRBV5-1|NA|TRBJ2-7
CASSREGQRNYEQYF
TGCGCCAGCAGCCGGGAAGGACAGCGCAACTACGAGCAGTACTTC
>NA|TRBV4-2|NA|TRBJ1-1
CASSQDHGGNTEAFF
TGTGCCAGCAGCCAAGATCATGGAGGGAACACTGAAGCTTTCTTT
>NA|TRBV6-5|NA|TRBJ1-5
CATLDRPGQPQHF
TGTGCCACCCTCGACAGGCCGGGACAGCCCCAGCATTTT
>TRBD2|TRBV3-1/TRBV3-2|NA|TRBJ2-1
CASSHSAPGLAGREQFF
TGTGCCAGCAGCCACTCAGCCCCGGGACTAGCGGGGAGGGAGCAGTTCTTC
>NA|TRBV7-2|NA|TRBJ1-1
CASSKGGTGKGTEAFF
TGTGCCAGCAGCAAAGGAGGTACAGGGAAGGGCACTGAAGCTTTCTTT
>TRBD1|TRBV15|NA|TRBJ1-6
CATSSGDRGNSPLHF
TGTGCCACCAGCAGTGGCGACAGGGGTAATTCACCCCTCCACTTT
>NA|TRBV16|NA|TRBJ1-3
CASSQLLPDDRPGNTIYF
TGTGCCAGCAGCCAATTGCTCCCGGACGACAGACCTGGAAACACCATATATTTT